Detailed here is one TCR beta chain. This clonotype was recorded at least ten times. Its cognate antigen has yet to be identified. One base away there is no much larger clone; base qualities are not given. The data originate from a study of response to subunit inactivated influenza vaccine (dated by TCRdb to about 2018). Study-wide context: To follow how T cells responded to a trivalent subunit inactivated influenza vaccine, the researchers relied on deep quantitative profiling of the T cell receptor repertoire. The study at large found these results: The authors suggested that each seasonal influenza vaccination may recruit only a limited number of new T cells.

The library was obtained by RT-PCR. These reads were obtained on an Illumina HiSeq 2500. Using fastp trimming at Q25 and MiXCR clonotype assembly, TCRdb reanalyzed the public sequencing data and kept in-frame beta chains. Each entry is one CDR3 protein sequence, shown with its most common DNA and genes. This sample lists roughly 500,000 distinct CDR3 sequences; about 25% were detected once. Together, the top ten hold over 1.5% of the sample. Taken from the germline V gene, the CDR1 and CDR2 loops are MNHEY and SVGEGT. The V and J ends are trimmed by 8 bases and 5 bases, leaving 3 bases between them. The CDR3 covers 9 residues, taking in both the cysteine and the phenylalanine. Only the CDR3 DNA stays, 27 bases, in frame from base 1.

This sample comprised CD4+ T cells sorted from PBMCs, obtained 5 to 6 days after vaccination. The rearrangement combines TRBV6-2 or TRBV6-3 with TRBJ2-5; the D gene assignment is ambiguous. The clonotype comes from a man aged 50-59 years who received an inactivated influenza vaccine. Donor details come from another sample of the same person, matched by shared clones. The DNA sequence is TGTGCCAGCGGTGAGACCCAGTACTTC. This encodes CASGETQYF.